Shown below are 10 T cell receptor beta chains from a single sample sequenced in a study of T cells in localized non-small cell lung cancer. Profiling relied on immunoSEQ multiplex PCR, and the TCRdb table lists in-frame clones only, not all of them. The table records approximately 4,500 clones, approximately 28% of them present only once. Here the sequenced sample was lung tumor tissue, taken before any cancer treatment. The receptors were gathered from a male donor at least 60 years old with stage I lung adenocarcinoma.

This clone came up a few times. The V call is TRBV29-1, the J call TRBJ2-6; D is uncertain. Trimming took off 4 bases at V and 0 bases at J, with 7 bases between the two ends. There are 14 residues in the CDR3. Germline-derived CDR1 and CDR2 are SQVTM and ANQGSEA. The CDR3 region has the DNA TGCAGCGTTGGTTCGGCCTCTGGGGCCAACGTCCTGACTTTC. Its protein is CSVGSASGANVLTF.

The J gene is TRBJ1-1, the V gene TRBV6-8, with D possibly matching TRBD1 (5 bases). CDR1 MNHGY and CDR2 SAAAGT come from the germline V gene. This CDR3 is built from 15 residues. The germline V and J ends were trimmed by 0 bases and 0 bases, with 8 bases remaining between them. CDR3 loop: CASSYSGVVNTEAFF. CDR3 sequence (DNA): TGTGCCAGCAGTTACTCGGGGGTAGTGAACACTGAAGCTTTCTTT.

The chain links TRBV23-1 to TRBJ1-4; D call uncertain. TRBV23-1 falls under the ORF class, with uncertain function. The CDR3 runs to 16 residues. Trimming removed 0 bases from V and 4 bases from J, with 12 bases in between. CDR3 bases: TGCGCCAGCAGTCAATCGCGGCAGGAGTTTAATGAAAAACTGTTTTTT. This encodes CASSQSRQEFNEKLFF.

The V and J genes are TRBV6-8 and TRBJ1-6, with TRBD1 identical over 10 bases. Looked up from germline, CDR1 is MNHGY and CDR2 is SAAAGT. The CDR3 runs 16 residues. Trimming cost V 4 bases and J 10 bases; bases outside gene matches: 10. The DNA of the CDR3 is TGTGCCAGCAGTTTGATAGGGACAGGGGTCGGCTCACCCCTCCACTTT. This encodes CASSLIGTGVGSPLHF.

This clone has a handful of counts. This chain uses TRBV18 with TRBJ1-1, with unresolved D. This CDR3 is 14 amino acids long. The V gene's germline CDR1 is KGHSH and CDR2 LQKENI. With 4 bases removed from V and 1 base from J, the gap between germline ends came to 10 bases. This CDR3 reads CASSQMGWNTEAFF. The CDR3 DNA is TGTGCCAGCTCACAAATGGGGTGGAACACTGAAGCTTTCTTT.

This clone was recorded only once. V is TRBV18 and J is TRBJ2-3; D not certain. V gave up 6 bases and J gave up 1 base, with 5 bases separating them. This CDR3 has 12 residues. Germline V gene lookup returns CDR1 KGHSH and CDR2 LQKENI. The CDR3 protein is CASSGGTDTQYF. In DNA, the CDR3 is TGTGCCAGCTCTGGGGGCACAGATACGCAGTATTTT.

This clone is categorized as medium-sized (0.01 to 0.1%). CDR3 residues: CASSSKGLGQGPGELFF. The CDR3 DNA sequence: TGTGCCAGCAGCTCTAAGGGCCTGGGACAGGGTCCCGGGGAGCTGTTTTTT. The chain uses TRBV11-3 and TRBJ2-2, with 9 bases matching TRBD1. The CDR3 length is 17 residues. Germline CDR1 reads SGHNT; CDR2 reads YENEEA. V trimming: 4 bases; J trimming: 6 bases; junction bases outside the gene matches: 12.

The V and J genes are TRBV10-3 and TRBJ1-2; TRBD1 matches at 8 bases. The CDR3 has 14 amino acids. V was pared by 2 bases and J by 3 bases, with 2 bases of the junction left unmatched. Germline V gives CDR1 ENHRY, CDR2 SYGVKD. The CDR3, as DNA: TGTGCCATCAGTGAGCAGGGGGCCGACTATGGCTACACCTTC. Translating it yields CAISEQGADYGYTF.

This clone was counted a few times. The rearrangement joins TRBV30 to TRBJ2-6; TRBD1 matches 9 bases. Germline V lookup: CDR1 GTSNPN, CDR2 SVGIG (reference sequence). The ends lost 8 bases at V and 0 bases at J; junction bases unmatched: 5. This CDR3 is built from 15 residues. The CDR3 loop reads CAGQGSPSGANVLTF. The DNA of the CDR3 is TGTGCCGGACAGGGGTCTCCCTCTGGGGCCAACGTCCTGACTTTC.

CDR3 sequence: CASGLVGEKLFF. As DNA, the CDR3 is TGTGCTAGTGGTTTGGTAGGAGAAAAACTGTTTTTT. The chain uses TRBV12-5 and TRBJ1-4; D uncertain. Per the germline V gene, CDR1 is LGHNT and CDR2 is FRNRAP. V lost 0 bases and J lost 8, with 4 bases in between. The CDR3 has 12 amino acids. The full variable domain, rest sourced from reference TRBV12-5 and TRBJ1-4, is DARVTQTPRHKVTEMGQEVTMRCQPILGHNTVFWYRQTMMQGLELLAYFRNRAPLDDSGMPKDRFSAEMPDATLATLKIQPSEPRDSAVYFCASGLVGEKLFFGSGTQLSVL.